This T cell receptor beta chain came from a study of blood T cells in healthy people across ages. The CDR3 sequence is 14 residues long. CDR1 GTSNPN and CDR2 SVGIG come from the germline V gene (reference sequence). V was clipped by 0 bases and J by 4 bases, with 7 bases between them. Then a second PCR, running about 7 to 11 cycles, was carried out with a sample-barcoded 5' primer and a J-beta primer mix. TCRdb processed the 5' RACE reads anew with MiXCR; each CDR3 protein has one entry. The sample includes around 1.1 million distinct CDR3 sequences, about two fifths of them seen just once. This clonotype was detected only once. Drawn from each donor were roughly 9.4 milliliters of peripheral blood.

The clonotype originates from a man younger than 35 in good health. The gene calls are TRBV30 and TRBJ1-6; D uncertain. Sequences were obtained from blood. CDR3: CAWSVEVYNSPLHF. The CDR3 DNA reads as TGTGCCTGGAGTGTCGAGGTTTATAATTCACCCCTCCACTTT. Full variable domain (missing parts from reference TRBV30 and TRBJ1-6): SQTIHQWPATLVQPVGSPLSLECTVEGTSNPNLYWYRQAAGRGLQLLFYSVGIGQISSEVPQNLSASRPQDRQFILSSKKLLLSDSGFYLCAWSVEVYNSPLHFGNGTRLTVT.